This note documents a single T cell receptor beta chain sequence. The antigen is undetermined. The data are from a study of post-analysis software for immune sequencing data. Findings of the study overall: Five TRBV segments (TRBV5-6, TRBV5-1 and TRBV20-1 among them) occurred more frequently in patients than in controls. Patients with multiple sclerosis recorded significantly lower normalized Chao1 diversity than controls, the study found. Samples from one preparation batch, clustered by F measure, grouped strongly together.

The CDR3 extends over 15 amino acids. The germline V gene has CDR1 DFQATT and CDR2 SNEGSKA (reference sequence). V gave up 1 base and J gave up 1 base, with 11 bases separating them. TCR beta cDNA libraries had unique molecular identifiers. It was from roughly 0.93 to 9.6 million T cells that about 540,000 cDNA molecules came. From the PCR reads, TCRdb called clonotypes with MiXCR, one entry per CDR3 protein. The sample has some 700,000 distinct CDR3 sequences, approximately 60% seen once. The receptor comes from a girl aged 2 to 9 with multiple sclerosis. This chain connects TRBV20-1 to TRBJ2-4; D perhaps matches TRBD2 (5 bases). The sequencing input was blood. CDR3 protein: CSARADSGAKNIQYF. The CDR3, as DNA: TGCAGTGCTAGAGCGGACTCGGGGGCCAAAAACATTCAGTACTTC.